This TCR beta chain was sequenced in a study of cytomegalovirus exposure and HLA in healthy donors. For the study at large: In a previous analysis, 117 million unique TCR beta sequences were found from 150 million to 200 million T cells. In an early release, HLA-typed donors contributed about 80 million unique TCR sequences. Study-level results: Clonal expansion was found to be greater in HLA-associated TCR beta chains than in equally common others in a later analysis. When the data were analyzed later, several of the most significant clusters appeared to be linked to common viral pathogens.

This clone was counted a single time. Its target is unknown. Germline V CDR1 and CDR2: SGDLS, YYNGEE. The CDR3 has 14 residues. Trimming left V 4 bases short and J 2 bases short, with 9 bases between. The PCR used 60 Vbeta and 13 Jbeta primers. Method: immunoSEQ multiplex PCR; TCRdb's copy keeps in-frame clones and lacks some. Among 180,000 or so clones listed, about 82% were seen once. The source material was PBMCs. The chain joins TRBV9 to TRBJ1-4; the D is unclear. This TCR derives from a man younger than 35 in good health and CMV-seronegative. The CDR3 DNA reads TGTGCCAGCAGCAAGAGCGGCACTAATGAAAAACTGTTTTTT. This codes for CASSKSGTNEKLFF.